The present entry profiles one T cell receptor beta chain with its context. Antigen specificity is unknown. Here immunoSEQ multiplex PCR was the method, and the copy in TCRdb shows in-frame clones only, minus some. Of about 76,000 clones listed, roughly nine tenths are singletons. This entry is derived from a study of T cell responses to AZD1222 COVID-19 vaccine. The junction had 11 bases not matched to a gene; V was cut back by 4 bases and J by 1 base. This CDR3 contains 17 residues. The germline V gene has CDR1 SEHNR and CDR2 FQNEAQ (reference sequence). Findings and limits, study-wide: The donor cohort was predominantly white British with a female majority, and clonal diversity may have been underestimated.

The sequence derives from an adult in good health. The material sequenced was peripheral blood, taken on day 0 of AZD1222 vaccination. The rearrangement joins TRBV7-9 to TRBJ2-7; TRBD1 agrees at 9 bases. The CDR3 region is CASSSTGTGLGSYEQYF. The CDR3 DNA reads TGTGCCAGCAGCTCCACCGGGACAGGGCTAGGGTCCTACGAGCAGTACTTC.